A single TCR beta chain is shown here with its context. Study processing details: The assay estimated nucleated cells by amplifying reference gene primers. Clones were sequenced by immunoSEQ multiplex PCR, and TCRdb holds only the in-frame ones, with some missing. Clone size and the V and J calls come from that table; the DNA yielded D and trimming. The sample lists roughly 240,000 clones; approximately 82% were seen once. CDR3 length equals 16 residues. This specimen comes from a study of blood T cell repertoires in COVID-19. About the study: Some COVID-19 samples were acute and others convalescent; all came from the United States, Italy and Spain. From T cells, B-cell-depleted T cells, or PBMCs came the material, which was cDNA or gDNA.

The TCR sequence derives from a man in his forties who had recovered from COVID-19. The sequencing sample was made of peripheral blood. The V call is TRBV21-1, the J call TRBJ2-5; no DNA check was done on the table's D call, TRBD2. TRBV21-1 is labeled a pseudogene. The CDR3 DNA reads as TGTGCCAGCAGTTACTTGGGCGGGAGGGCCGAAGAGACCCAGTACTTC. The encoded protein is CASSYLGGRAEETQYF.